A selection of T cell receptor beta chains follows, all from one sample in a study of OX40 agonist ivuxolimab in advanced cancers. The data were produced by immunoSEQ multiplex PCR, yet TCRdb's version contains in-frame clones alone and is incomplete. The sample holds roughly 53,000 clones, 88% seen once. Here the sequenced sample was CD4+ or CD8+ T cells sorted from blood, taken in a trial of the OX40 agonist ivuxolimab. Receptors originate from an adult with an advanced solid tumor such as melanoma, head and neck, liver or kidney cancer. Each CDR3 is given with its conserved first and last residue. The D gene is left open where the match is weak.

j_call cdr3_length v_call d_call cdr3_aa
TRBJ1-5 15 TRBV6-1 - CASSEVGWDYQPQHF
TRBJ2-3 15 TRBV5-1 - CASSLGLFVEDTQYF
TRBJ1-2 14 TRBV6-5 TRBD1 CASSGRGDRRGYTF
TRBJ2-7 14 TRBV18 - CASSPMGPTYEQYF
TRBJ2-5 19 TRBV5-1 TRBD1 CASSSLHNYRDSRGKTQYF
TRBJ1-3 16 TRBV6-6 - CASSTQYSRSGNTIYF
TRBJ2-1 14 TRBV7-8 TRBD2 CASTTSGGAGEQFF
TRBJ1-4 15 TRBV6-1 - CASSEPGATNEKLFF
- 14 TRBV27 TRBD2 CASSLTSGTHEQYF
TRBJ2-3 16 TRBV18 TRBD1 CASSSNRGRAADTQYF
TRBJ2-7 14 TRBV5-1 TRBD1 CASSRNTGGYEQYF
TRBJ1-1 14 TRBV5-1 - CASSLEQGSTEAFF
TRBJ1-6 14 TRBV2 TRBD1 CASTQGALNSPLHF
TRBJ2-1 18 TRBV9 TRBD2 CASSVGLAGASGDNEQFF
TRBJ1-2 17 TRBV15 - CATSRGAGADLNYGYTF
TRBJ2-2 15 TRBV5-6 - CASSSRHWSTGELFF
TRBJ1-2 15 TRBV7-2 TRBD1 CASSPGTAYTYGYIF
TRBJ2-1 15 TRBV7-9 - CASSLGQGGDNEQFF